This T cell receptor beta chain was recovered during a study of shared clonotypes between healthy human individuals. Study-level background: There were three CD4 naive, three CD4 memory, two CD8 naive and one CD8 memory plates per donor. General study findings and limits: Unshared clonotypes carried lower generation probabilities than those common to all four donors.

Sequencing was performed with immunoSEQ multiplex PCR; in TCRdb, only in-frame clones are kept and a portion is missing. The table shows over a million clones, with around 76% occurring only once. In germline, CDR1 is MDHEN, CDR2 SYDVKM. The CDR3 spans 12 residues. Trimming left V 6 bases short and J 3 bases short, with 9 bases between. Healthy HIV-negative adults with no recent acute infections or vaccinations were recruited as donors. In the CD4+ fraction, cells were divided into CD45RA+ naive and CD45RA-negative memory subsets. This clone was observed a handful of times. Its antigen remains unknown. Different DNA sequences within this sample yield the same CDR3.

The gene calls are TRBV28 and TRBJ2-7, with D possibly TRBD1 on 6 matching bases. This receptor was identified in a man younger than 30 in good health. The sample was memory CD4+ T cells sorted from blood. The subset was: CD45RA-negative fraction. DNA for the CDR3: TGTGCCAGCAGCCTACAGGGCTACGAGCAGTACTTC. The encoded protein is CASSLQGYEQYF.